This is a list of T cell receptor beta chains from one sample in a study of cytomegalovirus exposure and HLA in healthy donors. Generated by immunoSEQ multiplex PCR, the TCRdb table keeps only in-frame clones and is missing some. The data show around 120,000 clones, 65% to 85% seen once. What was sequenced was PBMCs. These receptors were obtained from a woman between 35 and 50 years old in good health and CMV-seronegative. The CDR3 runs from the conserved cysteine through the conserved F or W. Fields, in order: D gene, CDR3 length, J gene, V gene, clone size, CDR3 DNA, CDR3 protein. A D gene is named only where the DNA matches it firmly. The listing skips clone size in some rows; elsewhere it reads once, few, many or a size class.

d_gene: TRBD1; len: 15; j_gene: TRBJ2-7; v_gene: TRBV10-1; abundance: NA; CDR3nt: TGCGCCAGCAGTGAGTCCAGGACAGGGTTAGACGAGCAGTACTTC; CDR3aa: CASSESRTGLDEQYF
d_gene: NA; len: 17; j_gene: TRBJ1-2; v_gene: TRBV5-4; abundance: NA; CDR3nt: TGTGCCAGCAGCTTGTCCACAGGGATGAGGGTTTACTATGGCTACACCTTC; CDR3aa: CASSLSTGMRVYYGYTF
d_gene: NA; len: 14; j_gene: TRBJ1-4; v_gene: TRBV19; abundance: NA; CDR3nt: TGTGCCAGTGGGCCACTCCTCAGACATGAAAAACTGTTTTTT; CDR3aa: CASGPLLRHEKLFF
d_gene: NA; len: 12; j_gene: TRBJ2-7; v_gene: TRBV7-2; abundance: few; CDR3nt: TGTGCCAGCAGCTTAGCTGTAGACGAGCAGTACTTC; CDR3aa: CASSLAVDEQYF
d_gene: NA; len: 12; j_gene: TRBJ2-1; v_gene: TRBV19; abundance: few; CDR3nt: TGTGCCAGTAGTAGCGGGACTCATGAGCAGTTCTTC; CDR3aa: CASSSGTHEQFF
d_gene: TRBD2; len: 15; j_gene: TRBJ2-1; v_gene: TRBV25-1; abundance: NA; CDR3nt: TGTGCCAGCAGTCAGAGACTAGCGGCGGACGATGAGCAGTTCTTC; CDR3aa: CASSQRLAADDEQFF
d_gene: TRBD2; len: 14; j_gene: TRBJ2-1; v_gene: TRBV28; abundance: NA; CDR3nt: TGTGCCAGCAGACCGGGACTAGTAGACAATGAGCAGTTCTTC; CDR3aa: CASRPGLVDNEQFF
d_gene: NA; len: 15; j_gene: TRBJ2-7; v_gene: TRBV10-2; abundance: NA; CDR3nt: TGCGCCAGCAGTGACCCGGGGGACTGGGATGACGAGCAGTACTTC; CDR3aa: CASSDPGDWDDEQYF
d_gene: NA; len: 15; j_gene: TRBJ2-6; v_gene: TRBV15; abundance: NA; CDR3nt: TGTGCCACCAGCAGAGATCCCCGGGGGGCCAACGGCCTGACTTTC; CDR3aa: CATSRDPRGANGLTF
d_gene: TRBD1; len: 15; j_gene: TRBJ2-7; v_gene: TRBV6-5; abundance: NA; CDR3nt: TGTGCCAGCAGTTACGGGACAGGAAACTCCTACGAGCAGTACTTC; CDR3aa: CASSYGTGNSYEQYF
d_gene: TRBD1; len: 14; j_gene: TRBJ2-5; v_gene: TRBV19; abundance: NA; CDR3nt: TGTGCCAGTTGGTCGGGACAGGGGCAAGAGACCCAGTACTTC; CDR3aa: CASWSGQGQETQYF
d_gene: NA; len: 17; j_gene: TRBJ1-2; v_gene: TRBV9; abundance: NA; CDR3nt: TGTGCCAGCAGCGTAGGGGGACAACCGATGTCTGGCTATGGCTACACCTTC; CDR3aa: CASSVGGQPMSGYGYTF
d_gene: TRBD1; len: 12; j_gene: TRBJ2-5; v_gene: TRBV28; abundance: NA; CDR3nt: TGTGCCACTCAGGGGGCTGTGGAGACCCAGTACTTC; CDR3aa: CATQGAVETQYF
d_gene: NA; len: 10; j_gene: TRBJ1-2; v_gene: TRBV20-1; abundance: NA; CDR3nt: TGCAGTGCTAGTCTTAATGGCTACACCTTC; CDR3aa: CSASLNGYTF